This TCR beta chain was identified in a study of cytomegalovirus exposure and HLA in healthy donors. Study context: The 120 million or so unique TCR beta sequences, from roughly 180 million T cells, were found by an earlier analysis. Broader study findings: Analysis was carried out at a later point, and it linked a missense DCLRE1C variant to TCR beta V- and J-gene trimming. CMV serostatus was the only immune exposure information that was available. There were several of the most significant clusters that appeared linked to common viral pathogens in a later analysis.

Germline CDR1 is SQVTM and CDR2 is ANQGSEA. The length of the CDR3 is 14 residues. Trimming left V 5 bases short and J 7 bases short, with 21 bases between. Regarding this clone: The antigen is unknown. This sample includes further DNA sequences coding for the same CDR3.

The PCR ran on 60 Vbeta and 13 Jbeta primers. Generated by immunoSEQ multiplex PCR, the TCRdb table keeps only in-frame clones and is missing some. The sample lists 200,000 to 250,000 clones, about three quarters seen once, with 0.45% to 0.5% in the top ten. The gene calls are TRBV29-1 and TRBJ2-7; maybe TRBD1 (5 bases). The clonotype was recovered from a boy aged 5-17 years in good health and CMV-seronegative. Sequencing was performed on PBMCs. The CDR3 spells CSVQPGSFDREQYF. DNA of the CDR3: TGCAGCGTTCAACCAGGGTCTTTCGATAGGGAGCAGTACTTC.